One and the same sample provided the 22 T cell receptor beta chains below, sequenced in a study of blood T cell repertoires in COVID-19. Data came from immunoSEQ multiplex PCR; TCRdb stores just in-frame clones and leaves some out. Of 300,000 to 350,000 clones in the sample, 87% are singletons; the top ten hold around 6%. Sequencing was done on a sample of peripheral blood. All receptors derive from a woman aged 45 to 65 with COVID-19, enrolled during active disease.

The sample holds a few counts of this clone. This CDR3 reads CASSLTGQTTDTQYF. In DNA, the CDR3 is TGTGCCAGCAGCTTAACGGGACAGACCACAGATACGCAGTATTTT. The chain carries TRBV11-1 and TRBJ2-3, with 7 nucleotides matching TRBD1. This CDR3 is built from 15 residues. The V and J ends lost 2 bases and 2 bases, in that order; junction bases with no gene match: 4. Germline-derived CDR1 and CDR2 are SGHAT and FQDESV (reference sequence).

The chain recombines TRBV10-2 with TRBJ2-5; a weak D match, TRBD2 (8 bases). CDR3 length: 17 residues. V was pared by 3 bases and J by 5 bases, with 22 bases between. Germline CDR1 WSHSY, CDR2 SAAADI. CDR3 amino acids: CASSDRGPGLVFETQYF. In DNA, the CDR3 is TGCGCCAGCAGTGATAGGGGGCCGGGACTAGTGTTCGAGACCCAGTACTTC.

In DNA, the CDR3 is TGTGCCAACAGGCCAATCCCCGAGGGACAAGGCCCTGAAGCTTTCTTT. This encodes CANRPIPEGQGPEAFF. The chain joins TRBV27 to TRBJ1-1; D perhaps matches TRBD1 (6 bases). The CDR3 runs to 16 residues. V gave up 10 bases and J gave up 6 bases, with 27 bases separating them. Germline-derived CDR1 and CDR2 are MNHEY and SMNVEV (reference sequence).

This sequence joins TRBV25-1 and TRBJ2-1; TRBD1 agrees at 8 bases. CDR3 length: 14 amino acids. The V gene's germline CDR1 is MGHDK and CDR2 SYGVNS. J lost 9 bases, V lost 11 bases, and 15 bases had no gene match. The CDR3 region has the DNA TGTGCCCATGGGGCAGGGGGCACTAGAGGTGAGCAGTTCTTC. Its translation is CAHGAGGTRGEQFF.

CDR3 sequence reads: CASSYSIAGRPSTDTQYF. DNA for the CDR3: TGCGCCAGCAGCTACAGCATAGCGGGACGCCCGTCCACAGATACGCAGTATTTT. The V gene is TRBV5-1, the J gene TRBJ2-3, with 8 bases fitting TRBD2. The CDR3 has 18 amino acids. Germline V CDR1 and CDR2: SGHRS, YFSETQ. With 3 bases clipped from V and 2 bases from J, the junction kept 14 bases outside the gene matches.

The chain couples TRBV6-5 to TRBJ2-7; 7 bases map to TRBD2. CDR1 is MNHEY and CDR2 is SVGAGI in the germline V gene. After removal of 6 bases from V and 2 bases from J, the junction contained 7 bases not matched to a gene. The CDR3 totals 14 residues. The CDR3 DNA sequence: TGTGCCAGCAGGAGACTAGCCGGGGCCTACGAGCAGTACTTC. Translation gives CASRRLAGAYEQYF.

The chain recombines TRBV7-9 with TRBJ2-7; 7 positions match TRBD1. The CDR3 sequence is 14 residues long. With 3 bases clipped from V and 3 bases from J, the junction kept 5 bases outside the gene matches. Per the germline V gene, CDR1 is SEHNR and CDR2 is FQNEAQ (reference sequence). The chain's CDR3 is CASSFTGTDYEQYF. In DNA form, the CDR3 reads TGTGCCAGCAGCTTTACGGGGACAGACTACGAGCAGTACTTC.

This clone turned up a few times. The genes are TRBV7-2 and TRBJ2-3, with 12 bases fitting TRBD2. Germline V gives CDR1 SGHTA, CDR2 FQGNSA. Unmatched junction bases numbered 5, after V lost 5 bases and J lost 5 bases. The CDR3 is made up of 15 amino acids. CDR3 sequence reads: CASSPGLAGQDTQYF. The DNA for the CDR3 is TGTGCCAGCAGCCCCGGACTAGCGGGGCAAGATACGCAGTATTTT.

As regards this clone: Compared with germline, one end of the junction differs, possibly owing to a read error. The rearrangement uses TRBV30 and TRBJ1-6, with D perhaps TRBD1 (6 bases). The CDR3 length is 13 residues. Germline CDR1 GTSNPN, CDR2 SVGIG (reference sequence). In DNA, the CDR3 is TGTGCCGGGAGGGGACACGGGAATTCACCCCTCCACTTT. Its translation: CAGRGHGNSPLHF.

The J gene is TRBJ1-6, the V gene TRBV19; D unresolved. V was pared by 7 bases and J by 7 bases, with 17 bases between. Germline V gives CDR1 LNHDA, CDR2 SQIVND (reference sequence). This CDR3 is 15 amino acids long. The CDR3 DNA follows: TGTGCCAGTACCCTGCCCGGTCTCGGGAATTCACCCCTCCACTTT. Amino acid sequence: CASTLPGLGNSPLHF.

This clone occurred a few times. The chain couples TRBV5-4 to TRBJ2-1, with 10 bases fitting TRBD1. Germline V lookup: CDR1 SGHNT, CDR2 YYREEE (reference sequence). V shed 4 bases, J shed 7 bases, and the junction held 8 bases outside the gene matches. The CDR3 is 15 residues long. As DNA, the CDR3 is TGTGCCAGCAGCCCACCGGGACAGGGGTGGAATGAGCAGTTCTTC. Protein: CASSPPGQGWNEQFF.

This clone was seen only once. CDR3 amino acids: CASSYSGETQYF. The DNA for the CDR3 is TGTGCCAGCAGTTACTCGGGCGAGACCCAGTACTTC. The chain joins TRBV6-6 to TRBJ2-5; D unclear. Trimming stripped 0 bases from V and 5 bases from J, with 4 bases between. From germline, CDR1 is MNHNY and CDR2 SVGAGI (reference sequence). The CDR3 extends over 12 amino acids.

This sequence joins TRBV19 and TRBJ2-7; 7 nucleotides align to TRBD2. The junction had 10 bases not matched to a gene; V was cut back by 5 bases and J by 6 bases. Germline-derived CDR1 and CDR2 are LNHDA and SQIVND (reference sequence). The length of the CDR3 is 14 residues. CDR3 sequence reads: CASSPYGRPGEQYF. The CDR3 DNA reads TGTGCCAGTAGTCCTTACGGGAGGCCCGGCGAGCAGTACTTC.

The chain recombines TRBV21-1 with TRBJ1-4; the table's D gene call, TRBD1, was not cross checked with the DNA. TRBV21-1 represents a pseudogene. This CDR3 region has 16 residues. The CDR3 DNA reads TGTGCCAGCAGCAAGGCGGACAGGGGGCGGGTGGAAAAACTGTTTTTT. This gives the protein CASSKADRGRVEKLFF.

The chain is built from TRBV6-6 and TRBJ1-3; D is uncertain. Trimming removed 5 bases at V and 1 base at J, with 6 bases between. The CDR3 is 13 residues long. Germline V gene data show CDR1 as MNHNY and CDR2 as SVGAGI (reference sequence). In nucleotides, the CDR3 is TGTGCCAGCAGTACGGGGTCTGGAAACACCATATATTTT. This translates into CASSTGSGNTIYF.

The chain links TRBV7-7 to TRBJ2-5, with TRBD1 identical over 10 bases. This CDR3 contains 15 residues. The junction had 7 bases not matched to a gene; V was cut back by 5 bases and J by 4 bases. The germline CDR1 and CDR2 sequences are SSHAT and FNYEAQ (reference sequence). The CDR3 bases are TGTGCCAGCAGCCGGACAGGGGGTTTCTCAGAGACCCAGTACTTC. Translation: CASSRTGGFSETQYF.

In this sample, this clone turned up once. The chain is built from TRBV30 and TRBJ1-5; the D is unclear. This CDR3 contains 15 residues. Germline V gives CDR1 GTSNPN, CDR2 SVGIG (reference sequence). Trimming removed 0 bases from V and 1 base from J, with 10 bases in between. The CDR3 coding sequence is TGTGCCTGGAGTGTAGCAGGTCTGAGCAATCAGCCCCAGCATTTT. It specifies CAWSVAGLSNQPQHF.

The CDR3 sequence: CASSLPREGQGPPEVQETQYF. In nucleotides, the CDR3 is TGTGCCAGCAGCCTGCCCCGGGAGGGACAGGGGCCACCGGAGGTCCAAGAGACCCAGTACTTC. The V call is TRBV7-8, the J call TRBJ2-5, with 10 bases aligning to TRBD1. The CDR3 is 21 residues long. Trimming took 5 bases from V and 1 from J; bases not matched to a gene: 22. Germline CDR1 and CDR2: SGHVS and FQNEAQ.

To note about this clone: This CDR3 is also generated by other DNA sequences in the sample. This chain joins TRBV6-5 and TRBJ2-1, with 7 bases fitting TRBD2. With V trimmed by 6 bases and J by 0 bases, 5 bases remained unmatched. This CDR3 comprises 15 residues. The germline V gene encodes CDR1 MNHEY and CDR2 SVGAGI. CDR3 sequence (DNA): TGTGCCAGCAGCCGGACTAGGGGCTCCTACAATGAGCAGTTCTTC. It encodes CASSRTRGSYNEQFF.

The rearrangement uses TRBV5-4 and TRBJ2-7, with 10 bases lining up with TRBD2. Germline values: CDR1 SGHNT, CDR2 YYREEE (reference sequence). The V segment lost 3 bases and the J segment 4 bases; nucleotides outside the gene matches: 7. The CDR3 contains 15 residues. The CDR3 spells CASSSSSGSRYEQYF. The CDR3 DNA reads as TGTGCCAGCAGCTCCTCTAGCGGGAGCCGGTACGAGCAGTACTTC. The variable domain in full, completed from reference TRBV5-4 and TRBJ2-7, reads ETGVTQSPTHLIKTRGQQVTLRCSSQSGHNTVSWYQQALGQGPQFIFQYYREEENGRGNFPPRFSGLQFPNYSSELNVNALELDDSALYLCASSSSSGSRYEQYFGPGTRLTVT.

A few counts support this clone. The V and J genes are TRBV5-6 and TRBJ1-2, with D perhaps matching TRBD1 (5 bases). The CDR3 is 15 amino acids. Per germline, CDR1 SGHDT and CDR2 YYEEEE. With 2 bases removed from V and 3 bases from J, the gap between germline ends came to 14 bases. The CDR3 spells CASSLKTALDYGYTF. CDR3 sequence (DNA): TGTGCCAGCAGCTTAAAGACAGCCCTAGACTATGGCTACACCTTC.

In this sample, this clone turned up once. The chain joins TRBV11-2 to TRBJ2-2, with TRBD1 matching 9 bases. The V segment lost 5 bases and the J segment 4 bases; nucleotides outside the gene matches: 11. Germline V gene sequence: CDR1 SGHAT, CDR2 FQNNGV. The CDR3 totals 17 residues. In DNA, the CDR3 is TGTGCCAGCAGCCCAACTAAGGACAGGGGCCTCACCGGGGAGCTGTTTTTT. Residues: CASSPTKDRGLTGELFF.